Each of the 13 T cell receptor beta chains below was sequenced from the same sample in a study of beta chain features in type 1 diabetes. Reverse transcription of all isolated RNA meant that expressed TCRB transcripts were sequenced. Some clones are missing from TCRdb's copy, which holds only in-frame ones; the method was immunoSEQ multiplex PCR. The data contain about 260,000 clones, more than 65% of them singletons. The source material was naive CD4+ T cells from blood. These receptors were collected from a man aged 25-45 years in good health.

The chain recombines TRBV2 with TRBJ2-5; no clear D gene. Germline V gene data show CDR1 as SNHLY and CDR2 as FYNNEI. The length of the CDR3 is 12 residues. The ends were cut back, 6 bases at V and 4 bases at J, with 9 bases in the middle. CDR3 in amino acids: CASRAASETQYF. CDR3 in DNA: TGTGCCAGCAGGGCAGCCTCAGAGACCCAGTACTTC.

The chain links TRBV30 to TRBJ2-1; D is perhaps TRBD1 or TRBD2 (5 bases each). In germline, CDR1 is GTSNPN, CDR2 SVGIG (reference sequence). V was cut by 2 bases and J by 6 bases, with 17 bases left in between. CDR3 length: 15 amino acids. CDR3 loop: CAWSSPGLLPNEQFF. CDR3 bases: TGTGCCTGGAGTTCCCCGGGGCTTCTGCCCAATGAGCAGTTCTTC.

The V call is TRBV4-1, the J call TRBJ1-1, with 10 bases identical to TRBD1. The CDR3 spans 15 residues. Germline V CDR1 and CDR2: MGHRA, YSYEKL. Trimming cost V 4 bases and J 10 bases; bases outside gene matches: 12. CDR3 amino acids: CASSLRQGARGSAFF. CDR3 DNA sequence: TGCGCCAGCAGCCTTCGACAGGGGGCGCGAGGGTCAGCTTTCTTT.

The chain joins TRBV30 to TRBJ1-1, with D hard to call. Looked up from germline, CDR1 is GTSNPN and CDR2 is SVGIG (reference sequence). The V and J ends lost 6 bases and 2 bases respectively, with 10 bases between them. CDR3 length: 12 residues. DNA for the CDR3: TGTGCCTGCCCCGTGAGTAACACTGAAGCTTTCTTT. Translation gives CACPVSNTEAFF.

This chain links TRBV7-2 with TRBJ2-5; D is unresolved. Germline V gene lookup returns CDR1 SGHTA and CDR2 FQGNSA. V shed 2 bases and J shed 6 bases, with 7 bases lying between them. The CDR3 covers 12 residues. The CDR3 loop is CASSLYGKTQYF. CDR3 nucleotide sequence: TGTGCCAGCAGCTTATACGGAAAGACCCAGTACTTC.

The CDR3 DNA is TGTGCCTGGACTAGCGGGGGGGCCGTGACAGATACGCAGTATTTT. It yields the protein CAWTSGGAVTDTQYF. This chain uses TRBV30 with TRBJ2-3; TRBD2 agrees at 12 bases. Germline CDR1 GTSNPN, CDR2 SVGIG (reference sequence). J gave up 3 bases and V 4 bases, and 5 bases lay outside the gene matches. The CDR3 has 15 residues.

The sample holds a few counts of this clone. V usage is TRBV6-1 and J usage is TRBJ2-5; the match to TRBD2 covers 9 bases. After removal of 6 bases from V and 5 bases from J, the junction contained 7 bases not matched to a gene. The CDR3 loop spans 14 amino acids. The germline V gene has CDR1 MNHNS and CDR2 SASEGT. The CDR3 DNA follows: TGTGCCAGCAGCCGTAGCGGGGGCGTCGAGACCCAGTACTTC. Protein: CASSRSGGVETQYF.

As to this clone: Other DNA sequences from this sample encode an identical CDR3 as well. The rearrangement links TRBV18 to TRBJ2-6; maybe TRBD1 (5 bases). CDR1 and CDR2 from the germline V gene are KGHSH and LQKENI. This CDR3 is built from 15 residues. Trimming removed 3 bases from V and 0 bases from J, with 6 bases in between. CDR3 region: CASSPGPSGANVLTF. The CDR3 DNA follows: TGTGCCAGCTCACCGGGGCCCTCTGGGGCCAACGTCCTGACTTTC.

The chain combines TRBV7-9 with TRBJ2-3; D uncertain. CDR3 length equals 14 residues. The germline V gene encodes CDR1 SEHNR and CDR2 FQNEAQ (reference sequence). V was pared by 1 base and J by 1 base, with 6 bases between. CDR3 coding DNA: TGTGCCAGCAGCTTAGGTCTGGGCACAGATACGCAGTATTTT. Translated: CASSLGLGTDTQYF.

Turning to this clone: Other nucleotide sequences in the sample specify the same CDR3. The rearrangement links TRBV7-2 to TRBJ2-6; D gene ambiguous. This CDR3 has 15 residues. Trimming stripped 5 bases from V and 0 bases from J, with 8 bases between. Germline V gene sequence: CDR1 SGHTA, CDR2 FQGNSA. The CDR3, as DNA: TGTGCCAGCAGCCCACAATTCTCTGGGGCCAACGTCCTGACTTTC. Protein: CASSPQFSGANVLTF. The variable domain in full, completed from reference TRBV7-2 and TRBJ2-6, reads GAGVSQSPSNKVTEKGKDVELRCDPISGHTALYWYRQSLGQGLEFLIYFQGNSAPDKSGLPSDRFSAERTGGSVSTLTIQRTQQEDSAVYLCASSPQFSGANVLTFGAGSRLTVL.

The J gene is TRBJ2-3, the V gene TRBV9; TRBD1 matches 7 bases. Germline lookup yields CDR1 SGDLS and CDR2 YYNGEE. With V trimmed by 5 bases and J by 1 base, 7 bases remained unmatched. The CDR3 runs to 15 residues. This CDR3 is CASRPGTARTDTQYF. The CDR3 nucleotides are TGTGCCAGCAGACCCGGGACAGCACGCACAGATACGCAGTATTTT.

The chain uses TRBV29-1 and TRBJ2-1; no clear D. CDR1 and CDR2 from the germline V gene are SQVTM and ANQGSEA. Trimming cost V 1 base and J 12 bases, with 1 base left between them. This CDR3 contains 8 residues. In DNA, the CDR3 is TGCAGCGTTGAAGGGCAGTTCTTC. Protein product: CSVEGQFF.

This clone was seen only once. This chain connects TRBV30 to TRBJ1-3, with TRBD1 identical over 7 bases. The ends lost 2 bases at V and 6 bases at J; junction bases unmatched: 7. The CDR3 is 14 amino acids. Germline CDR1 reads GTSNPN; CDR2 reads SVGIG (reference sequence). The CDR3 nucleotides read TGTGCCTGGAGTCCCCCTGGGACAGAAAACACCATATATTTT. Protein product: CAWSPPGTENTIYF.